One TCR beta chain is described in this entry. Antigen: not known. This record comes from a study of T cell responses to AZD1222 COVID-19 vaccine. Study summary: Researchers grouped second doses given at about 4 or about 12 weeks into one pool. Study-wide results and limits: Repertoire sampling was restricted to post-peak T cell response timepoints. CD4 TCRs covered the whole spike, strongest at regions 160-218 and 743-854. Spike-specific TCR depth and breadth grew after two AZD1222 doses.

Method: immunoSEQ multiplex PCR; TCRdb's copy keeps in-frame clones and lacks some. The table lists approximately 110,000 clones, roughly 91% of them singletons. Germline CDR1 reads MNHEY; CDR2 reads SMNVEV (reference sequence). V was pared by 3 bases and J by 0 bases, with 14 bases of the junction left unmatched. This CDR3 is built from 19 residues. J is TRBJ2-1 and V is TRBV27; 7 nucleotides agree with TRBD2. The TCR originated in an adult in good health. Source: peripheral blood, taken on day 0 of AZD1222 vaccination. CDR3: CASSFSPLAAESSYNEQFF. The CDR3 DNA reads as TGTGCCAGCAGTTTTTCACCGCTAGCGGCCGAAAGCTCCTACAATGAGCAGTTCTTC.